This TCR beta chain was obtained from a study of Graves' ophthalmopathy and Graves' hyperthyroidism. Overall study context: Peripheral blood (taken before any treatment) was collected at initial diagnosis.

PBMCs had their origin in fresh peripheral blood (roughly 10 ml). The trim removed 5 bases at V and 0 bases at J, leaving 7 bases unmatched. Germline V gene lookup returns CDR1 MNHEY and CDR2 SVGEGT. The CDR3 is 15 amino acids. Ten or more counts support this clonotype. Beta-chain TCR CDR3 regions were amplified from RNA transcripts. Amplification began with first-round RT-PCR using HTBI primers, then second-round multiplex PCR was performed. TCRdb re-analysed the multiplex PCR reads in MiXCR, keeping a single row per CDR3 protein. The sample has 400,000 or so distinct CDR3 sequences; just over 15% are singletons.

Specimen: peripheral blood. The TCR sequence derives from a woman aged 18-29 years with stable Graves' hyperthyroidism. V gene TRBV6-2 or TRBV6-3 combines with J gene TRBJ2-7, with 7 bases aligning to TRBD1. CDR3 sequence (DNA): TGTGCCAGCAGTGCGCTCCGGGACAGCTCCTACGAGCAGTACTTC. Its translation: CASSALRDSSYEQYF.